A single sample gave rise to the 16 T cell receptor beta chains below, sequenced in a study of T cell responses to AZD1222 COVID-19 vaccine. Sequencing was performed with immunoSEQ multiplex PCR; in TCRdb, only in-frame clones are kept and a portion is missing. Of about 84,000 clones in the sample, just over 85% were seen once. This specimen was peripheral blood, taken 28 days after the second AZD1222 dose. All receptors come from an adult who received the AZD1222 COVID-19 vaccine.

DNA for the CDR3: TGTGCCAGCAGTGAAAGTATCCTAGCGGGGGGGCCGAGCACAGATACGCAGTATTTT. It is translated as CASSESILAGGPSTDTQYF. The V and J genes are TRBV2 and TRBJ2-3, with TRBD2 identical over 12 bases. This CDR3 spans 19 amino acids. V lost 2 bases to trimming and J lost 0 bases; unmatched junction nucleotides: 9. Germline V gene data show CDR1 as SNHLY and CDR2 as FYNNEI.

The chain combines TRBV7-2 with TRBJ1-5; 9 positions match TRBD1. After removal of 5 bases from V and 8 bases from J, the junction contained 7 bases not matched to a gene. The germline V gene encodes CDR1 SGHTA and CDR2 FQGNSA. This CDR3 contains 14 residues. The CDR3 nucleotides read TGTGCCAGCAGCCCGACAGGGGGACTGGAGCCCCAGCATTTT. Translating it yields CASSPTGGLEPQHF.

This rearrangement joins TRBV6-1 to TRBJ2-7; D possibly uses TRBD1 or TRBD2 (5 bases each). This CDR3 is 16 amino acids long. CDR1 is MNHNS, CDR2 SASEGT, per germline. Trimming shortened V by 4 bases and J by 0 bases, and 16 bases separated the two germline ends. The CDR3 DNA is TGTGCCAGCAGTGGCCGGGACGCCTTAAGCTCCTACGAGCAGTACTTC. Translated: CASSGRDALSSYEQYF.

The CDR3 nucleotides read TGTGCCAGCAGCTTAGAACTTTTTGGGACCCAGTACTTC. It codes for CASSLELFGTQYF. The chain has TRBV7-2 and TRBJ2-5; D not resolved. V was shortened by 1 base and J by 7 bases, with 10 bases between the two germline ends. Germline V gene sequence: CDR1 SGHTA, CDR2 FQGNSA. This CDR3 has 13 residues.

The CDR3 region has the DNA TGTGCCAGCAGCCCCCGAGGTGGGGTGGACTACGAGCAGTACTTC. It yields the protein CASSPRGGVDYEQYF. The chain combines TRBV5-4 with TRBJ2-7; D not resolved. The CDR3 has 15 amino acids. Trimming left V 4 bases short and J 3 bases short, with 17 bases between. CDR1 and CDR2 from the germline V gene are SGHNT and YYREEE (reference sequence).

The chain is built from TRBV6-5 and TRBJ1-2; TRBD1 agrees at 8 bases. Germline V gene lookup returns CDR1 MNHEY and CDR2 SVGAGI. J lost 4 bases, V lost 0 bases, and 4 bases had no gene match. There are 15 residues in the CDR3. The CDR3 DNA follows: TGTGCCAGCAGTTACTCGACAGGGGAGGCCTATGGCTACACCTTC. It specifies CASSYSTGEAYGYTF.

This sequence joins TRBV19 and TRBJ2-2, with 8 bases identical to TRBD1. Germline CDR1 LNHDA, CDR2 SQIVND (reference sequence). The CDR3 extends over 16 amino acids. V lost 5 bases, J lost 5 bases, and 10 bases stayed unmatched. The CDR3 DNA reads as TGTGCCAGTAGTCAAAAAACAGGGGGAAATACCGGGGAGCTGTTTTTT. Encoded protein: CASSQKTGGNTGELFF.

The CDR3, as DNA: TGTGCCAGCAGTTACTCGGACGGGATCTATGGCTACACCTTC. This encodes CASSYSDGIYGYTF. This chain uses TRBV6-5 with TRBJ1-2; D not certain. The V and J ends lost 0 bases and 4 bases respectively, with 9 bases between them. The CDR3 covers 14 residues. Germline CDR1 and CDR2: MNHEY and SVGAGI.

CDR3 protein: CASSLDPTGVVYEQYF. The CDR3 DNA is TGCGCCAGCAGCTTGGACCCTACAGGGGTGGTCTACGAGCAGTACTTC. This chain joins TRBV5-1 and TRBJ2-7, with TRBD1 matching over 7 bases. This CDR3 has 16 amino acids. The V gene's germline CDR1 is SGHRS and CDR2 YFSETQ. Unmatched junction bases numbered 9, after V lost 0 bases and J lost 3 bases.

The CDR3 here is CASSPFGLAGVGANVLTF. CDR3 nucleotide sequence: TGTGCCAGCAGCCCCTTTGGACTAGCGGGGGTCGGGGCCAACGTCCTGACTTTC. J is TRBJ2-6 and V is TRBV14; 13 nucleotides agree with TRBD2. The V gene's germline CDR1 is SGHDN and CDR2 FVKESK. V trimming: 4 bases; J trimming: 4 bases; junction bases outside the gene matches: 7. This CDR3 is 18 amino acids long.

This clone was detected once. The V and J genes are TRBV28 and TRBJ1-4, with 9 bases matching TRBD1. V dropped 4 bases and J dropped 8; count of bases not matched to a gene: 5. Germline CDR1 reads MDHEN; CDR2 reads SYDVKM. The CDR3 extends over 14 amino acids. CDR3 residues: CASSSGTGLEKLFF. The CDR3 region has the DNA TGTGCCAGCAGTTCCGGGACAGGGCTGGAAAAACTGTTTTTT.

This clone was detected once. The chain is built from TRBV7-2 and TRBJ1-2; D possibly corresponds to TRBD1 (5 bases). This CDR3 is 13 amino acids long. Per the germline V gene, CDR1 is SGHTA and CDR2 is FQGNSA. Trimming took 5 bases from V and 8 from J, leaving 15 bases between them. The CDR3 region is CASSLVVGGGYTF. CDR3 DNA sequence: TGTGCCAGCAGCCTCGTTGTGGGGGGAGGCTACACCTTC.

The J gene is TRBJ2-2, the V gene TRBV2; tentative D call: TRBD2 (6 bases). The V end was cut by 6 bases, the J end by 6 bases, with 8 bases between. Germline loops: CDR1 SNHLY, CDR2 FYNNEI. CDR3 length equals 12 residues. CDR3 nucleotide sequence: TGTGCCAGCAGACGGGAGCCCGGGGAGCTGTTTTTT. Protein sequence: CASRREPGELFF. Full variable domain (rest looked up from reference TRBV2 and TRBJ2-2): EPEVTQTPSHQVTQMGQEVILRCVPISNHLYFYWYRQILGQKVEFLVSFYNNEISEKSEIFDDQFSVERPDGSNFTLKIRSTKLEDSAMYFCASRREPGELFFGEGSRLTVL.

The gene calls are TRBV11-2 and TRBJ1-4; 9 bases match TRBD1. Looked up from germline, CDR1 is SGHAT and CDR2 is FQNNGV. V shed 5 bases and J 0 bases; nucleotides not matched to a gene: 7. This CDR3 has 17 amino acids. The CDR3 loop is CASSEGTGFATNEKLFF. As DNA, the CDR3 is TGTGCCAGCAGCGAAGGGACAGGGTTTGCAACTAATGAAAAACTGTTTTTT. Using reference TRBV11-2 and TRBJ1-4 for the parts outside the CDR3, the full variable domain is EAGVAQSPRYKIIEKRQSVAFWCNPISGHATLYWYQQILGQGPKLLIQFQNNGVVDDSQLPKDRFSAERLKGVDSTLKIQPAKLEDSAVYLCASSEGTGFATNEKLFFGSGTQLSVL.

A note on this clone: A read error may produce the germline difference seen at one junction end. The chain links TRBV11-2 to TRBJ1-6; 8 bases agree with TRBD1. Germline CDR1 reads SGHAT; CDR2 reads FQNNGV. The CDR3 has 15 residues. The CDR3 loop is CASSLGQGRNSPLHF. CDR3 nucleotides: TGTGCCAGCAGTTTAGGACAGGGTAGGAATTCACCCCTCCACTTT.

This chain uses TRBV28 with TRBJ1-5; D not resolved. The CDR3 is 11 residues long. In germline, CDR1 is MDHEN, CDR2 SYDVKM. Trimming cost V 2 bases and J 4 bases, with 0 bases left between them. In DNA form, the CDR3 reads TGTGCCAGCAGTTTAAATCAGCCCCAGCATTTT. Residues: CASSLNQPQHF.